A selection of T cell receptor beta chains follows, all from one sample in a study of blood T cells in healthy people across ages. One entry per CDR3 protein results from TCRdb running MiXCR on the 5' RACE reads. The sample gives 800,000 to 950,000 distinct CDR3 sequences, 36% of which show up once; about an eighth is in the top ten. The sample taken for sequencing was blood. The origin of the receptors is a man aged 18 to 29 in good health. The CDR3 runs from the conserved cysteine through the conserved F or W. The D gene is left open where the match is weak. Part of the rows lack a size; the others show once, few, many or a class for expanded clones.

V gene	D gene	clone size	J gene	CDR3 DNA	CDR3 protein
TRBV2	.	.	TRBJ1-1	TGTGCCAGCAGTGTGACCCCTAACACTGAAGCTTTCTTT	CASSVTPNTEAFF
TRBV11-2	TRBD2	.	TRBJ2-1	TGTGCCAGCAGCGGGGAGGGCAATGAGCAGTTCTTC	CASSGEGNEQFF
TRBV14	.	.	TRBJ2-3	TGTGCCAGCAGCAGCGGACTGGCGCCCCTCACAGATACGCAGTATTTT	CASSSGLAPLTDTQYF
TRBV6-5	TRBD2	once	TRBJ2-2	TGTGCCAGCAGTATACGATGGGGCGGGGGTGACACCGGGGAGCTGGTTTTT	CASSIRWGGGDTGELVF
TRBV19	.	.	TRBJ2-3	TGTGCCAGTAGTATGAGGGAGAGTACAGATACGCAGTATTTT	CASSMRESTDTQYF
TRBV6-2/TRBV6-3	.	few	TRBJ1-2	TGTGCCAGCAGTCTGGGTCGTTATGGTGGCTACACCTTC	CASSLGRYGGYTF
TRBV14	.	few	TRBJ2-5	TGTGCCAGCAGCCAAGGTCTGGGCAGACAAGAGACCCAGTACTTC	CASSQGLGRQETQYF
TRBV7-7	TRBD2	.	TRBJ2-1	TGTGCCAGCAGCCCGGGACTAGCGGGAGTTTTCAATGAGCAGTTCTTC	CASSPGLAGVFNEQFF
TRBV20-1	.	.	TRBJ2-1	TGCAGTGCTAGAGGTGACAGCTACGAGCAGTTCTTC	CSARGDSYEQFF
TRBV9	.	.	TRBJ2-5	TGTGCCAGCAGCGAGGGACACCAGGCGGGGAATGAGCAGTACTTC	CASSEGHQAGNEQYF
TRBV7-9	.	many	TRBJ2-5	TGTGCCAGCAGCCCCGGACTACGGCCCAGATCGGAGCAGTACTTC	CASSPGLRPRSEQYF
TRBV12-3/TRBV12-4	.	.	TRBJ1-2	TGTGCCAGCAGTTTAGTCCCCACAGGAGGCTATGGCTACACCTTC	CASSLVPTGGYGYTF
TRBV12-3/TRBV12-4	TRBD2	.	TRBJ2-3	TGTGCCAGCAGCCCTGTGGTAGCGGGGCGCACAGATACGCAGTATTTT	CASSPVVAGRTDTQYF
TRBV24-1	TRBD1	many	TRBJ2-1	TGTGCCACCAGTGATCAGCCACCGGGACAGCGCTCCTACAATGAGCAGTTCTTC	CATSDQPPGQRSYNEQFF
TRBV30	.	.	TRBJ2-4	TGTGCCTGGAGCCTGGGCCTCTGGGGGAACATTCAGTACTTC	CAWSLGLWGNIQYF
TRBV4-3	.	.	TRBJ2-5	TGCGCCAGCAGCCAAGACCCTATTTTCGATTTGGTAGAGACCCAGTACTTC	CASSQDPIFDLVETQYF
TRBV10-2	TRBD1	few	TRBJ2-7	TGCGCCAGCAGTGCCTTTAAGGGGACAGGGGGAGGCGAGCAGTACTTC	CASSAFKGTGGGEQYF
TRBV6-1	.	.	TRBJ2-3	TGTGCCAGCAGTGGTGGGCAGGCCTTGTATTTT	CASSGGQALYF
TRBV2	.	many	TRBJ1-2	TGTGCCAGCAGTGGTGGGGGAGACGGCTACACCTTC	CASSGGGDGYTF
TRBV5-1	TRBD1	.	TRBJ2-5	TGCGCCAGCAGCGCCCCAACAGGGGAGCAATTGGAGACCCAGTACTTC	CASSAPTGEQLETQYF
TRBV5-1	.	.	TRBJ1-1	TGCGCCAGCAGCCAAGGTACAGGGCCCGGGGAAGCTTTCTTT	CASSQGTGPGEAFF
TRBV3-1	TRBD2	once	TRBJ2-3	TGTGCCAGCAGCCAAGGGGGACTAGCGGGAACCACAGATACGCAGTATTTT	CASSQGGLAGTTDTQYF
TRBV20-1	TRBD1	.	TRBJ2-1	TGCAGTGCTAGAGAGACAGGGAGCTCCTACAATGAGCAGTTCTTC	CSARETGSSYNEQFF
TRBV6-5	.	few	TRBJ2-3	TGTGCCACTCGGGGGAGCACAGATACGCAGTATTTT	CATRGSTDTQYF
TRBV5-1	.	many	TRBJ2-1	TGCGCCAGCAGGTCAGACAATGAGCAGTTCTTC	CASRSDNEQFF
TRBV25-1	.	few	TRBJ1-1	TGTGCCAGCAGTGAATGGGGCAGCAGAGGCACTGAAGCTTTCTTT	CASSEWGSRGTEAFF
TRBV7-2	TRBD2	.	TRBJ2-3	TGTGCCAGCAGCTTTGGGACTAGCGGGGGGTTTGATACGCAGTATTTT	CASSFGTSGGFDTQYF
TRBV12-3/TRBV12-4	.	.	TRBJ2-3	TGTGCCAGCAGTTTCCCCGAGATTGGGAAAAGGCAGTATTTT	CASSFPEIGKRQYF